Described below is a single T cell receptor beta chain sequence and its context. The data derive from a study of blood T cell repertoires in COVID-19. Sequenced by immunoSEQ multiplex PCR; TCRdb stores in-frame clones only, minus some. The repertoire holds about 120,000 clones, with just under 80% as singletons. The ends were cut back, 3 bases at V and 3 bases at J, with 10 bases in the middle. CDR1 is MDHEN, CDR2 SYDVKM, per germline. CDR3 length: 14 residues. The chain uses TRBV28 and TRBJ2-3; D gene uncertain. The material sequenced was peripheral blood. The TCR sequence derives from a man between 60 and 70 years old with active or convalescent COVID-19. The CDR3: CASSLQRTTDTQYF. In DNA form, the CDR3 reads TGTGCCAGCAGTTTGCAGCGCACTACAGATACGCAGTATTTT.